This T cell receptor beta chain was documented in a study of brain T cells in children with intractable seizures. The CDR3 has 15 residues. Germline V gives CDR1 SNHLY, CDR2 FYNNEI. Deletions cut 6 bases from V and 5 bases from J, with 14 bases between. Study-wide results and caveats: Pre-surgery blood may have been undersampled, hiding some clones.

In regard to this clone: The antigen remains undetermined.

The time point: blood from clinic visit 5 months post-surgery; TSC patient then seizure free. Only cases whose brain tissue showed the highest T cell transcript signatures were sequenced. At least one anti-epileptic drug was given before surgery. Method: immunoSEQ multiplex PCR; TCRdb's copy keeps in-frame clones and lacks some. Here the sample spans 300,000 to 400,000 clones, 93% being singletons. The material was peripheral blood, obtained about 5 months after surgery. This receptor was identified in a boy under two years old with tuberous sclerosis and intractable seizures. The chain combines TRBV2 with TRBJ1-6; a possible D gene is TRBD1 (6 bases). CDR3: CASRIDRTNNSPLHF. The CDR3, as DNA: TGTGCCAGCAGGATAGACAGGACAAATAATTCACCCCTCCACTTT. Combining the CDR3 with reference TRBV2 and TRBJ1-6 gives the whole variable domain EPEVTQTPSHQVTQMGQEVILRCVPISNHLYFYWYRQILGQKVEFLVSFYNNEISEKSEIFDDQFSVERPDGSNFTLKIRSTKLEDSAMYFCASRIDRTNNSPLHFGNGTRLTVT.